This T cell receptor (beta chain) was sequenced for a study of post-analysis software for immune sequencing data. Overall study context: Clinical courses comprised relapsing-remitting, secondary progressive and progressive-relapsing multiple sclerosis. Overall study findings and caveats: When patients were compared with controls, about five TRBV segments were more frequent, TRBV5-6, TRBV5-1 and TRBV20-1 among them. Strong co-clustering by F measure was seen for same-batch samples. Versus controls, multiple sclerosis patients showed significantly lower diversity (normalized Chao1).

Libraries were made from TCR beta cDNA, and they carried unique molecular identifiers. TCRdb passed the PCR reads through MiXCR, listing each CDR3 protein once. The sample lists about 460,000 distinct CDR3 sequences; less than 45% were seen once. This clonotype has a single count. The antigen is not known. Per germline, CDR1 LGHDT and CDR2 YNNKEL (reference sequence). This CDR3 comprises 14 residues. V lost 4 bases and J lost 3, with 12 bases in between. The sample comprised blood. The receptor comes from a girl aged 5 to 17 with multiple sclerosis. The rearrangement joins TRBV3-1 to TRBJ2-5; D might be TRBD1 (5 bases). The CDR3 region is CASSRMTEKETQYF. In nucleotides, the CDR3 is TGTGCCAGCAGCCGAATGACAGAGAAAGAGACCCAGTACTTC.